These T cell receptor beta chains were read from a single sample in a study of beta chain features in type 1 diabetes. TCRdb keeps only in-frame clones here, not all; method: immunoSEQ multiplex PCR. The sample shows around 140,000 clones, about 10% of them seen only once. The sequenced material came from naive CD4+ T cells from blood. The receptors were gathered from a man aged 18-30 years in good health. Both conserved end residues are part of each CDR3. The D gene is left open where the match is weak. Size values are once, few and many counts, or a class for expanded clones, and some rows have none.

D: TRBD2; V: TRBV7-2; J: TRBJ2-5; size: few; CDR3: CASSGTSRETQYF; DNA: TGTGCCAGCAGCGGGACTAGTCGGGAGACCCAGTACTTC
D: TRBD1; V: TRBV6-5; J: TRBJ1-2; size: few; CDR3: CASSPDDRVYGYTF; DNA: TGTGCCAGCAGTCCAGATGACAGGGTGTATGGCTACACCTTC
D: TRBD1; V: TRBV5-1; J: TRBJ2-2; size: NA; CDR3: CASSSGTANTGELFF; DNA: TGCGCCAGCAGCTCGGGGACAGCGAACACCGGGGAGCTGTTTTTT
D: TRBD1; V: TRBV5-1; J: TRBJ2-1; size: few; CDR3: CASSSGGQGVEQFF; DNA: TGCGCCAGCAGCTCAGGGGGCCAAGGGGTTGAGCAGTTCTTC
D: NA; V: TRBV7-2; J: TRBJ2-6; size: few; CDR3: CASSPDFSGANVLTF; DNA: TGTGCCAGCAGCCCGGACTTCTCTGGGGCCAACGTCCTGACTTTC
D: NA; V: TRBV2; J: TRBJ2-2; size: few; CDR3: CASRRSATGELFF; DNA: TGTGCCAGCAGACGCAGCGCCACCGGGGAGCTGTTTTTT
D: NA; V: TRBV7-2; J: TRBJ1-5; size: NA; CDR3: CASSLVEYNQPQHF; DNA: TGTGCCAGCAGCTTAGTAGAATACAATCAGCCCCAGCATTTT
D: TRBD2; V: TRBV5-6; J: TRBJ2-3; size: NA; CDR3: CASSLAASGGKDTDTQYF; DNA: TGTGCCAGCAGCTTGGCGGCTAGCGGGGGGAAAGACACAGATACGCAGTATTTT
D: TRBD1; V: TRBV11-2; J: TRBJ1-4; size: once; CDR3: CASSFQQGEKLFF; DNA: TGTGCCAGCAGCTTCCAACAGGGGGAAAAACTGTTTTTT
D: TRBD2; V: TRBV11-2; J: TRBJ2-3; size: NA; CDR3: CASSALAGGPTTQYF; DNA: TGTGCCAGCAGCGCCTTGGCGGGGGGGCCTACTACGCAGTATTTT
D: TRBD1; V: TRBV10-3; J: TRBJ2-7; size: NA; CDR3: CAIRPGTAIYEQYF; DNA: TGTGCCATCAGACCTGGGACAGCCATCTACGAGCAGTACTTC
D: NA; V: TRBV2; J: TRBJ1-2; size: NA; CDR3: CASSGVGSYTF; DNA: TGTGCCAGCAGTGGAGTGGGCAGCTACACCTTC
D: TRBD1; V: TRBV5-6; J: TRBJ1-6; size: NA; CDR3: CASTWDRVSSPLHF; DNA: TGTGCCAGCACCTGGGACAGGGTGAGTTCACCCCTCCACTTT
D: TRBD1; V: TRBV6-1; J: TRBJ2-1; size: few; CDR3: CASSSGGIDNEQFF; DNA: TGTGCCAGCAGTTCAGGGGGCATCGATAATGAGCAGTTCTTC
D: NA; V: TRBV4-1; J: TRBJ1-2; size: few; CDR3: CASSLDSLNYGYTF; DNA: TGCGCCAGCAGCCTGGACAGCCTTAACTATGGCTACACCTTC
D: NA; V: TRBV6-5; J: TRBJ2-5; size: NA; CDR3: CASSYSPSKETQYF; DNA: TGTGCCAGCAGTTACTCTCCTAGTAAAGAGACCCAGTACTTC
D: TRBD1; V: TRBV7-9; J: TRBJ2-3; size: few; CDR3: CASSLGWGQGATDTQYF; DNA: TGTGCCAGCAGCTTAGGATGGGGTCAGGGGGCAACAGATACGCAGTATTTT
D: NA; V: TRBV6-1; J: TRBJ2-7; size: few; CDR3: CASSLGTRTYEQYF; DNA: TGTGCCAGCAGCCTCGGGACACGTACCTACGAGCAGTACTTC
D: NA; V: TRBV11-2; J: TRBJ2-7; size: NA; CDR3: CASSLAQASPHYEQYF; DNA: TGTGCCAGCAGCTTAGCGCAGGCGAGCCCTCACTACGAGCAGTACTTC
D: TRBD1; V: TRBV27; J: TRBJ2-1; size: few; CDR3: CASSPNRDRGGTLRGISNNEQFF; DNA: TGTGCCAGCAGTCCGAACCGGGACAGGGGGGGGACACTACGTGGTATATCTAACAATGAGCAGTTCTTC
D: TRBD1; V: TRBV5-1; J: TRBJ2-7; size: NA; CDR3: CASSSLTGGYEQYF; DNA: TGCGCCAGCAGCTCATTGACAGGGGGCTACGAGCAGTACTTC
D: TRBD2; V: TRBV6-6; J: TRBJ2-2; size: few; CDR3: CASRLAGGPGELFF; DNA: TGTGCCAGCCGACTAGCGGGGGGGCCCGGGGAGCTGTTTTTT
D: TRBD1; V: TRBV9; J: TRBJ1-2; size: NA; CDR3: CASSVEGGRLGAGYTF; DNA: TGTGCCAGCAGCGTAGAAGGGGGCCGACTAGGGGCTGGCTACACCTTC
D: NA; V: TRBV7-2; J: TRBJ2-1; size: NA; CDR3: CASSFRQRDNEQFF; DNA: TGTGCCAGCAGCTTCCGACAGCGAGACAATGAGCAGTTCTTC
D: NA; V: TRBV6-5; J: TRBJ2-3; size: few; CDR3: CASAWAGSARDTQYF; DNA: TGTGCCAGCGCCTGGGCGGGGTCGGCCCGAGATACGCAGTATTTT